The 27 T cell receptor beta chains given below trace back to one sample, sequenced in a study of identical twins. Using its own MiXCR run on the 5' RACE reads, TCRdb lists one record per CDR3 protein. The sample has 640,000 or so distinct CDR3 sequences, 6.1% seen once. What was sequenced was naive T cells sorted from blood. The receptors stem from a man aged 18 to 30 in good health.

In its sample, this clonotype was seen many times. The genes are TRBV4-2 and TRBJ2-2; the D gene is possibly TRBD1 (5 bases). CDR3 length: 16 amino acids. CDR1 LGHNA and CDR2 YNFKEQ come from the germline V gene. Trimming left V 1 base short and J 1 base short, with 10 bases between. The DNA for the CDR3 is TGTGCCAGCAGCCAAGCCCAGGGCCAGAACACCGGGGAGCTGTTTTTT. Translation gives CASSQAQGQNTGELFF.

This clonotype was observed at least ten times. The chain employs TRBV24-1 and TRBJ2-2; no firm D call. With 4 bases removed from V and 3 bases from J, the gap between germline ends came to 8 bases. Germline V gene sequence: CDR1 KGHDR, CDR2 SFDVKD. The CDR3 length is 14 residues. The CDR3 bases are TGTGCCACCAGTGAACTCACAGACACCGGGGAGCTGTTTTTT. Encoded protein: CATSELTDTGELFF.

This clonotype appeared many times. The chain uses TRBV11-2 and TRBJ1-2; 7 nucleotides line up with TRBD1. The CDR3 is 18 amino acids. The germline V gene has CDR1 SGHAT and CDR2 FQNNGV. V lost 8 bases, J lost 0 bases, and 18 bases stayed unmatched. The CDR3: CASDNPGEGAVSNYGYTF. The CDR3 nucleotides are TGTGCCAGCGACAATCCGGGGGAGGGGGCCGTTTCTAACTATGGCTACACCTTC.

The chain uses TRBV30 and TRBJ1-6; 9 bases are a match to TRBD1. The CDR3 is 14 amino acids. In germline, CDR1 is GTSNPN, CDR2 SVGIG (reference sequence). V lost 3 bases and J lost 8; bases outside the gene matches: 5. The CDR3 coding sequence is TGTGCCTGGAGGGGAGACAGGGGGTATTCACCCCTCCACTTT. Residues: CAWRGDRGYSPLHF.

Many counts were recorded for this clonotype. This chain joins TRBV5-1 and TRBJ2-7, with D unresolved. Germline assignment: CDR1 SGHRS and CDR2 YFSETQ. V shed 0 bases and J shed 2 bases, with 9 bases lying between them. This CDR3 is 14 amino acids long. CDR3 bases: TGCGCCAGCAGCTTGGCCGGCAGTCCCTACGAGCAGTACGTC. Residues: CASSLAGSPYEQYV.

This clonotype was recorded at least ten times. The chain has TRBV20-1 and TRBJ2-3; TRBD1 aligns across 7 bases. In germline, CDR1 is DFQATT, CDR2 SNEGSKA (reference sequence). The CDR3 is 14 residues long. J was trimmed by 2 bases and V by 4 bases; bases with no gene match: 6. CDR3 loop: CSAISGTDTDTQYF. The CDR3 region has the DNA TGCAGTGCTATCAGTGGGACAGACACAGATACGCAGTATTTT.

The chain recombines TRBV4-1 with TRBJ2-3; D possibly matches TRBD1 or TRBD2 (5 bases each). This CDR3 has 16 amino acids. Germline CDR1 is MGHRA and CDR2 is YSYEKL. Deletions cut 1 base from V and 5 bases from J, with 16 bases between. CDR3 protein: CASSQVWRGAEDTQYF. The CDR3 DNA is TGCGCCAGCAGCCAAGTCTGGCGAGGGGCCGAAGATACGCAGTATTTT.

This clonotype was recorded many times. V is TRBV20-1 and J is TRBJ2-7, with D tentatively TRBD1 (6 bases). Deletions cut 6 bases from V and 3 bases from J, with 12 bases between. Germline CDR1 reads DFQATT; CDR2 reads SNEGSKA (reference sequence). There are 12 residues in the CDR3. CDR3 nucleotide sequence: TGCAGTGCAAAGGAGGACAGCTACGAGCAGTACTTC. It translates to CSAKEDSYEQYF.

The genes are TRBV5-1 and TRBJ2-1; D is unclear. Looked up from germline, CDR1 is SGHRS and CDR2 is YFSETQ. The CDR3 extends over 13 amino acids. The ends were cut back, 0 bases at V and 12 bases at J, with 13 bases in the middle. CDR3 sequence reads: CASSLDWQAPQFF. In DNA, the CDR3 is TGCGCCAGCAGCTTGGATTGGCAGGCCCCGCAGTTCTTC.

The chain carries TRBV6-1 and TRBJ2-6; TRBD2 matches at 10 bases. Trimming cost V 5 bases and J 1 base; bases outside gene matches: 5. Germline-derived CDR1 and CDR2 are MNHNS and SASEGT. The CDR3 extends over 17 amino acids. CDR3 DNA sequence: TGTGCCAGCAGTCCAGCGGGAGGGCCATCTGGGGCCAACGTCCTGACTTTC. Its protein product is CASSPAGGPSGANVLTF.

This clonotype was observed many times. CDR3 coding DNA: TGTGCCAGCAGTTCGGTGACACCCTACGAGCAGTACTTC. Encoded protein: CASSSVTPYEQYF. This chain links TRBV6-2 or TRBV6-3 with TRBJ2-7, with D uncertain. The V gene lost 4 bases and the J gene lost 2 bases, with 9 bases spanning the gap. CDR3 size: 13 residues. CDR1 and CDR2 from the germline V gene are MNHEY and SVGEGT.

This clonotype was observed many times. This chain links TRBV2 with TRBJ1-2; 7 bases match TRBD1. Germline lookup yields CDR1 SNHLY and CDR2 FYNNEI. The J segment lost 5 bases and the V segment lost 8 bases, leaving 8 bases of the junction unmatched. The CDR3 is made up of 13 amino acids. The CDR3 DNA reads as TGTGCCAGCCATACAGGGGCGACATATGGCTACACCTTC. This sequence encodes CASHTGATYGYTF.

This clonotype was recorded at least ten times. Since no conserved phenylalanine or tryptophan closes the CDR3, a read error is the likely cause. The DNA is omitted, as the CDR3 cannot be located on it reliably, and the CDR3 follows TCRdb's listing. The gene calls are TRBV12-3 or TRBV12-4 and TRBJ2-7; the DNA was not compared with TRBD1, the D call given in the table. The CDR3 has 11 residues if both end residues are counted. The CDR3 sequence is CASSLTRQGPI.

J is TRBJ1-5 and V is TRBV6-1; perhaps TRBD1 as D (6 bases). The germline CDR1 and CDR2 sequences are MNHNS and SASEGT. V was cut by 0 bases and J by 0 bases, with 12 bases left in between. This CDR3 spans 17 amino acids. CDR3 amino acids: CASSEAKGGLSNQPQHF. The CDR3 DNA is TGTGCCAGCAGTGAAGCGAAGGGGGGGCTTAGCAATCAGCCCCAGCATTTT.

The chain combines TRBV20-1 with TRBJ2-7; a possible D gene is TRBD1 (7 bases). V was clipped by 3 bases and J by 0 bases, with 18 bases between them. CDR1 and CDR2 (germline): DFQATT, SNEGSKA (reference sequence). The CDR3 loop spans 16 amino acids. The CDR3 spells CSARAPAGGSSYEQYF. The DNA for the CDR3 is TGCAGTGCTAGGGCGCCCGCAGGGGGGAGCTCCTACGAGCAGTACTTC.

Ten or more counts support this clonotype. The chain joins TRBV9 to TRBJ1-6; unclear D gene. V lost 3 bases and J 6 bases, leaving 10 bases between the germline ends. The germline V gene encodes CDR1 SGDLS and CDR2 YYNGEE. The CDR3 loop spans 14 amino acids. This CDR3 is CASSAGEGNSPLHF. The CDR3 DNA reads TGTGCCAGCAGCGCTGGGGAAGGTAATTCACCCCTCCACTTT.

The chain links TRBV7-6 to TRBJ2-6; weak D call: TRBD1 (5 bases). Germline lookup yields CDR1 SGHVS and CDR2 FNYEAQ. The CDR3 is 17 amino acids. Trimming stripped 3 bases from V and 0 bases from J, with 12 bases between. The CDR3 bases are TGTGCCAGCAGCTTGAGAACAGGCGCCTCTGGGGCCAACGTCCTGACTTTC. It is translated as CASSLRTGASGANVLTF.

This rearrangement joins TRBV4-2 to TRBJ2-2; D is uncertain. With 0 bases removed from V and 4 bases from J, the gap between germline ends came to 9 bases. The CDR3 has 15 amino acids. The germline CDR1 and CDR2 sequences are LGHNA and YNFKEQ. In DNA form, the CDR3 reads TGTGCCAGCAGCCAAGATGGGTCTACCACCGGGGAGCTGTTTTTT. Protein sequence: CASSQDGSTTGELFF.

This clonotype was counted at least ten times. This chain joins TRBV12-3 or TRBV12-4 and TRBJ1-5, with 7 bases identical to TRBD1. Trimming removed 6 bases from V and 1 base from J; junction bases left unmatched: 3. The CDR3 spans 14 residues. The CDR3 region has the DNA TGTGCCAGCAGGTCGGGACAGAGCAATCAGCCCCAGCATTTT. The encoded protein is CASRSGQSNQPQHF.

This clonotype has at least ten counts. The V gene is TRBV27, the J gene TRBJ2-2, with D perhaps given as TRBD1 or TRBD2 (5 bases each). The CDR3 contains 13 residues. The ends were cut back, 1 base at V and 6 bases at J, with 6 bases in the middle. CDR1 and CDR2 (germline): MNHEY, SMNVEV (reference sequence). Written as DNA, the CDR3 is TGTGCCAGCAGTTTATTGGGGGCCGGGGAGCTGTTTTTT. Residues: CASSLLGAGELFF.

This chain connects TRBV4-1 to TRBJ2-1; 9 bases align to TRBD2. The germline gives CDR1 MGHRA, CDR2 YSYEKL. The CDR3 is 18 amino acids. Losses at the gene ends were 0 bases for V and 2 bases for J; bases not matched to a gene: 8. CDR3: CASSQDPPSGTTYNEQFF. CDR3 in DNA: TGCGCCAGCAGCCAAGACCCCCCTAGCGGGACAACCTACAATGAGCAGTTCTTC.

This clonotype was detected a few times. V and J are TRBV12-3 or TRBV12-4 and TRBJ1-2; D is unclear. The V end was cut by 6 bases, the J end by 4 bases, with 15 bases between. This CDR3 has 14 amino acids. DNA of the CDR3: TGTGCCAGCAGGCGCTCGACGGACCGCTATGGCTACACCTTC. This encodes CASRRSTDRYGYTF.

Ten or more counts support this clonotype. V gene TRBV27 combines with J gene TRBJ1-5; perhaps TRBD1 as D (5 bases). The CDR3 has 13 residues. V was trimmed by 3 bases and J by 7 bases, leaving 10 bases between them. Per the germline V gene, CDR1 is MNHEY and CDR2 is SMNVEV (reference sequence). CDR3 bases: TGTGCCAGCAGTTTGGGGGGTTTCCAGCCCCAGCATTTT. This sequence encodes CASSLGGFQPQHF.

V and J are TRBV9 and TRBJ1-4; 7 bases align to TRBD1. The J segment lost 5 bases and the V segment lost 4 bases, leaving 5 bases of the junction unmatched. The CDR3 extends over 14 amino acids. The V gene's germline CDR1 is SGDLS and CDR2 YYNGEE. CDR3 DNA sequence: TGTGCCAGCAGCCCGGGACAGACAAATGAAAAACTGTTTTTT. As protein: CASSPGQTNEKLFF.

CDR3 protein: CASSLLPGQGVLADTQYF. The DNA of the CDR3 is TGTGCCAGCAGTTTACTCCCGGGACAGGGGGTCCTCGCAGATACGCAGTATTTT. The chain couples TRBV28 to TRBJ2-3; 11 nucleotides agree with TRBD1. The CDR3 contains 18 residues. Looked up from germline, CDR1 is MDHEN and CDR2 is SYDVKM. The J segment lost 4 bases and the V segment lost 2 bases, leaving 11 bases of the junction unmatched.

This clonotype was seen repeatedly, ten times or more. The rearrangement joins TRBV28 to TRBJ2-2; 10 bases are shared with TRBD1. There are 17 residues in the CDR3. The germline V gene has CDR1 MDHEN and CDR2 SYDVKM. V shed 1 base and J 3 bases; nucleotides not matched to a gene: 5. The CDR3 sequence is CASSLSDRGRDTGELFF. The CDR3 DNA sequence: TGTGCCAGCAGTTTATCGGACAGGGGGAGGGACACCGGGGAGCTGTTTTTT.

This clonotype was counted ten times or more. The genes are TRBV29-1 and TRBJ2-2; 9 bases are shared with TRBD2. The CDR3 is 14 residues long. V dropped 7 bases and J dropped 1; count of bases not matched to a gene: 4. Germline loops: CDR1 SQVTM, CDR2 ANQGSEA. In nucleotides, the CDR3 is TGCAGCGCGACACTAGCGGGGAACACCGGGGAGCTGTTTTTT. It encodes CSATLAGNTGELFF.